This section outlines one TCR beta chain sequence together with its context. The data belong to a study of OX40 agonist ivuxolimab in advanced cancers. In the study overall: Across the patients, intravenous ivuxolimab was delivered every 2 weeks at 0.01 to 10 mg/kg.

Assay used: immunoSEQ multiplex PCR; TCRdb lists only in-frame clones, some missing. The data show about 51,000 clones, with 88% seen just once and 3% to 4% held by the top ten. The source of this sequence is an adult with an advanced solid tumor such as melanoma, head and neck, liver or kidney cancer. Sample: CD4+ or CD8+ T cells sorted from blood, taken in a trial of the OX40 agonist ivuxolimab.

The CDR3 DNA sequence: TGTGCCAGCAGCTTAAACAGGAGGGCCTACGAGCAGTACTTC. Its protein is CASSLNRRAYEQYF. The V call is TRBV7-3, the J call TRBJ2-7; D may be TRBD2 (6 bases). This CDR3 contains 14 residues. The germline V gene encodes CDR1 SGHTA and CDR2 FQGTGA. The V and J ends lost 1 base and 2 bases respectively, with 9 bases between them.